This T cell receptor (beta chain) was identified during a study of cytomegalovirus exposure and HLA in healthy donors. Study-wide results and limits: Cytomegalovirus status was reportedly diagnosed by the classifier with high specificity and sensitivity. A later analysis, which compared TCR beta chains of equal frequency, found the HLA-associated ones more clonally expanded. Later findings reportedly placed an Asian-associated ancestry cluster below the roughly 730-donor mean for N-insertions. Prior analysis indicated that the majority of TCR beta V segments exhibited productivity approximately 87% or approximately 30% of the time.

With 0 bases removed from V and 2 bases from J, the gap between germline ends came to 19 bases. The CDR3 has 18 residues. The germline V gene encodes CDR1 SGHAT and CDR2 FQNNGV. As for this clone: Its antigen remains unknown.

The PCR made use of 60 Vbeta and 13 Jbeta primers. Repertoires were generated with immunoSEQ multiplex PCR, while TCRdb's copy carries only in-frame clones and drops some. Of 110,000 to 150,000 clones detected, roughly four fifths appear once; the ten largest clones hold approximately 3%. Sequences were obtained from PBMCs. The chain is built from TRBV11-2 and TRBJ2-5; tentatively, D is TRBD2 (6 bases). This clonotype was obtained from a male donor in good health and CMV-seronegative. CDR3: CASSLDSPPGRRQETQYF. In nucleotides, the CDR3 is TGTGCCAGCAGCTTAGATTCCCCCCCGGGGAGGCGGCAAGAGACCCAGTACTTC.